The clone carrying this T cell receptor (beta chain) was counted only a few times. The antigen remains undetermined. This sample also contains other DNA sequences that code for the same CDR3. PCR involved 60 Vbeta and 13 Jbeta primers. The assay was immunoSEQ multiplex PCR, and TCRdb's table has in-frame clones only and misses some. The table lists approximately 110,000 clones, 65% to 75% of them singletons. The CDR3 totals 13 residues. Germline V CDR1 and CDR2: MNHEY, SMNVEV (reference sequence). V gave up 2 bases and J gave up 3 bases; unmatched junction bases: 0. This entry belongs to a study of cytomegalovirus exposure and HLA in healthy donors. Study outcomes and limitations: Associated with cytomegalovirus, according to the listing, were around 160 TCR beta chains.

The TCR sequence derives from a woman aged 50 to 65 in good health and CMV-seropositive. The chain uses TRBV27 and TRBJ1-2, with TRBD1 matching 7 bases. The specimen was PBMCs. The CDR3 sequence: CASSLQGDYGYTF. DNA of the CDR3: TGTGCCAGCAGTTTACAGGGGGACTATGGCTACACCTTC.